This T cell receptor (beta chain) was identified during a study of T and B cells in COVID-19 patients. Background on the study: In the active-infection cohort, nine tenths of the roughly 20 patients had comorbidities linked to unfavorable COVID-19 outcome.

Study results and limitations: Highly clonal in active COVID-19, TRB repertoires exceeded healthy-donor diversity and richness at recovery.

TRB rearrangements were amplified by multiplex PCR with BIOMED2 TRB-A/B primers. TCRdb reanalysed the multiplex PCR reads using MiXCR and keeps one entry per CDR3 protein. The sample gives 5,000 or so distinct CDR3 sequences, 20% to 25% of which show up once; around an eighth is in the top ten. Each TRB amplification used about 220-500 ng of genomic DNA from blood. The length of the CDR3 is 13 residues. Trimming removed 3 bases from V and 1 base from J, with 3 bases in between. Details on this clonotype: Its antigen is unknown.

The sequence came from a human donor with active COVID-19. Sample: blood. V usage is TRBV12-3 or TRBV12-4 and J usage is TRBJ2-2, with D hard to call. The CDR3 region is CASSFKNTGELFF. The CDR3 region has the DNA TGTGCCAGCAGTTTCAAGAACACCGGGGAGCTGTTTTTT.